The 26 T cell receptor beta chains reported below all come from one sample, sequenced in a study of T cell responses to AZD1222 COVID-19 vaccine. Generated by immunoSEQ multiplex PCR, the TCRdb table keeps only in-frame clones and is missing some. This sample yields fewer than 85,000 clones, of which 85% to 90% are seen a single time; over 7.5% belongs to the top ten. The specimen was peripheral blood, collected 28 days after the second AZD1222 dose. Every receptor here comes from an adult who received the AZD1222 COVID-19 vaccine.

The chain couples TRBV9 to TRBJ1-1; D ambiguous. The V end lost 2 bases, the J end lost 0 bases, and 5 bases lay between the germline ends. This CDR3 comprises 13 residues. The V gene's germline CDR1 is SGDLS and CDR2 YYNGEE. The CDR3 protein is CASSVTVNTEAFF. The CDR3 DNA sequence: TGTGCCAGCAGCGTCACGGTGAACACTGAAGCTTTCTTT.

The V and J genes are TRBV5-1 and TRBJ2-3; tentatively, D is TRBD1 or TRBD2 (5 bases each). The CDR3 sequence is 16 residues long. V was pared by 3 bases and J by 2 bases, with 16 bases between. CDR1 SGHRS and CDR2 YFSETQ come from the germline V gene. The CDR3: CASSSSSGRYTDTQYF. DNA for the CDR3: TGCGCCAGCAGCTCATCCTCGGGGCGATACACAGATACGCAGTATTTT. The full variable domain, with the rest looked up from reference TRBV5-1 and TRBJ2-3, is KAGVTQTPRYLIKTRGQQVTLSCSPISGHRSVSWYQQTPGQGLQFLFEYFSETQRNKGNFPGRFSGRQFSNSRSEMNVSTLELGDSALYLCASSSSSGRYTDTQYFGPGTRLTVL.

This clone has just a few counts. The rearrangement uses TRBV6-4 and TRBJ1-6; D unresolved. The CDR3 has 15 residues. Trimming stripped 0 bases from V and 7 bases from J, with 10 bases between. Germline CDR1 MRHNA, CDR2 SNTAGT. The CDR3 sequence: CASSDSSGLNSPLHF. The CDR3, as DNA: TGTGCCAGCAGTGACTCATCGGGGTTGAATTCACCCCTCCACTTT.

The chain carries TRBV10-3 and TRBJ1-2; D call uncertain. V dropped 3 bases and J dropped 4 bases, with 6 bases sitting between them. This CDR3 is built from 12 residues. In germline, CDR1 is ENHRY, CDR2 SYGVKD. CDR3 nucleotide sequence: TGTGCCATCAGTGATAGGGCCTATGGCTACACCTTC. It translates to CAISDRAYGYTF.

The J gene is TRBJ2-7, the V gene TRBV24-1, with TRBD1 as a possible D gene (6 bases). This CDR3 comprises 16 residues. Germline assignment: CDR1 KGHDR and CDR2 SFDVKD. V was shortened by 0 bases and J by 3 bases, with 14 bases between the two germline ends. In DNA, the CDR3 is TGTGCCACCAGTGATTTGATGGGACACTGCAACTACGAGCAGTACGTC. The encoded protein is CATSDLMGHCNYEQYV.

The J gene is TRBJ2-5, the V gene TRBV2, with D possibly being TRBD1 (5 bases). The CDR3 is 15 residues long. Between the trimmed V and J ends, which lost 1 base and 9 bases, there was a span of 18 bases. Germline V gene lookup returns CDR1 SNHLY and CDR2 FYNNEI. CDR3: CASSEGTGLVLAQYF. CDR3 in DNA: TGTGCCAGCAGTGAAGGAACAGGCCTCGTCCTGGCCCAGTACTTC.

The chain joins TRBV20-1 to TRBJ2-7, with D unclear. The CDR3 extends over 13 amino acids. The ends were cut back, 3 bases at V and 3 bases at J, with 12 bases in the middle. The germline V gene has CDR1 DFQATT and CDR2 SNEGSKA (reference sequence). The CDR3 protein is CSASPDTDYEQYF. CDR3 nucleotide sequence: TGCAGTGCTAGTCCCGACACCGACTACGAGCAGTACTTC.

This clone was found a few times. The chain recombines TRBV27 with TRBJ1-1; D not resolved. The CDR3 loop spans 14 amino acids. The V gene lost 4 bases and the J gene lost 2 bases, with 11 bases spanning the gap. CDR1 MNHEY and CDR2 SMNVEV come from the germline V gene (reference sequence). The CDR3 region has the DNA TGTGCCAGCAGTTCATGGAGCCGAAACACTGAAGCTTTCTTT. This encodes CASSSWSRNTEAFF.

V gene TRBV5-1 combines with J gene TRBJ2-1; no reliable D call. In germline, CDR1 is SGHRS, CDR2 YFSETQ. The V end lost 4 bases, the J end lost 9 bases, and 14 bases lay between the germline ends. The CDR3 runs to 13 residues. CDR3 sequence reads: CASSDDYPGEQFF. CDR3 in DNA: TGCGCCAGCAGCGACGATTATCCCGGTGAGCAGTTCTTC.

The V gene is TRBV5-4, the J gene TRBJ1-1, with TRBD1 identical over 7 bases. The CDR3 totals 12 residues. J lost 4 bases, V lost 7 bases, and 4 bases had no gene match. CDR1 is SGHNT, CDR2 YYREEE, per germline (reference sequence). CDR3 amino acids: CASGSGGTEAFF. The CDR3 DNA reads TGTGCCAGCGGATCAGGGGGCACTGAAGCTTTCTTT.

This chain's CDR3 is CASSGEKLFF. The DNA for the CDR3 is TGTGCCAGCAGCGGTGAAAAACTGTTTTTT. This rearrangement joins TRBV4-2 to TRBJ1-4; unclear D gene. CDR1 is LGHNA, CDR2 YNFKEQ, per germline. There are 10 residues in the CDR3. Trimming took 5 bases from V and 7 from J, leaving 2 bases between them.

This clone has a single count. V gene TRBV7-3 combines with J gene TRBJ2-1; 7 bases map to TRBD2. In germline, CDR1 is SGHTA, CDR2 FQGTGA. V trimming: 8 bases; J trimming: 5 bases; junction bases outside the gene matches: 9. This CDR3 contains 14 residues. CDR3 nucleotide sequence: TGTGCCAGCCAGCCTGCGGGAGCTAACAATGAGCAGTTCTTC. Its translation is CASQPAGANNEQFF.

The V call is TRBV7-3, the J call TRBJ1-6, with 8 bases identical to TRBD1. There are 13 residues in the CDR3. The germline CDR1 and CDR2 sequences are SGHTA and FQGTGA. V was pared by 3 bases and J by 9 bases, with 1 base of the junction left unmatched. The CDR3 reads CASSLDRASPLHF. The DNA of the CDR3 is TGTGCCAGCAGCTTGGACAGGGCTTCACCCCTCCACTTT.

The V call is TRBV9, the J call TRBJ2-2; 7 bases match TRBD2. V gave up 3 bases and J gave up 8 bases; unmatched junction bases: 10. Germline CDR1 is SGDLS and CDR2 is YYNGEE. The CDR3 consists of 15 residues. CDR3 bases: TGTGCCAGCAGCGCGACTAGCTTCTCGCCGGGGGAGCTGTTTTTT. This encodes CASSATSFSPGELFF.

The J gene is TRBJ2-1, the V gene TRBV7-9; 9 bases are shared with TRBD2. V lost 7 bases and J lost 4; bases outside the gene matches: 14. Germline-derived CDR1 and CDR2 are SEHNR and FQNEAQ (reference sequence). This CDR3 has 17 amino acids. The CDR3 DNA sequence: TGTGCCAGCATCAAATTACAGGGACTAGCAGGATACAATGAGCAGTTCTTC. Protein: CASIKLQGLAGYNEQFF.

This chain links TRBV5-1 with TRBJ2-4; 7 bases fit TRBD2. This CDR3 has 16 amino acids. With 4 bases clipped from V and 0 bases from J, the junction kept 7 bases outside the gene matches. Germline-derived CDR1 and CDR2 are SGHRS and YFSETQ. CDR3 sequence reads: CASSPEGGGAKNIQYF. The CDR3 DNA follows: TGCGCCAGCAGCCCCGAAGGCGGGGGAGCCAAAAACATTCAGTACTTC. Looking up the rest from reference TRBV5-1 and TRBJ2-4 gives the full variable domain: KAGVTQTPRYLIKTRGQQVTLSCSPISGHRSVSWYQQTPGQGLQFLFEYFSETQRNKGNFPGRFSGRQFSNSRSEMNVSTLELGDSALYLCASSPEGGGAKNIQYFGAGTRLSVL.

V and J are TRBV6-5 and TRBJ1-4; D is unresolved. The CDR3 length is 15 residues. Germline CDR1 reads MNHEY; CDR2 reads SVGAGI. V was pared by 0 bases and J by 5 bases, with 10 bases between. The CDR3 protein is CASSYSRQDNEKLFF. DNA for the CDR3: TGTGCCAGCAGTTACTCGAGGCAGGACAATGAAAAACTGTTTTTT.

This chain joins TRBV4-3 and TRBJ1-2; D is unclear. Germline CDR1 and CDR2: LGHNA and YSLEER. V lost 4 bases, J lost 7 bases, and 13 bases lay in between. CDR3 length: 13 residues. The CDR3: CASSPTHGSGYTF. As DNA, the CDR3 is TGCGCCAGCAGCCCAACCCACGGTTCTGGCTACACCTTC.

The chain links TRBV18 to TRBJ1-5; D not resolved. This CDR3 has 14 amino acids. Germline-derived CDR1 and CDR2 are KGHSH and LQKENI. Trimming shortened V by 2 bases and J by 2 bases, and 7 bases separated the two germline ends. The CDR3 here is CASSPSKGNQPQHF. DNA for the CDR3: TGTGCCAGCTCACCATCAAAGGGCAATCAGCCCCAGCATTTT.

CDR3 DNA: TGTGCCAGCAGCCAGACAACCGTTATGAACACTGAAGCTTTCTTT. It yields the protein CASSQTTVMNTEAFF. V is TRBV3-1 (or the pseudogene TRBV3-2) and J is TRBJ1-1; D ambiguous. CDR3 length: 15 residues. Germline CDR1 LGHDT, CDR2 YNNKEL (reference sequence). V was trimmed by 3 bases and J by 0 bases, leaving 11 bases between them.

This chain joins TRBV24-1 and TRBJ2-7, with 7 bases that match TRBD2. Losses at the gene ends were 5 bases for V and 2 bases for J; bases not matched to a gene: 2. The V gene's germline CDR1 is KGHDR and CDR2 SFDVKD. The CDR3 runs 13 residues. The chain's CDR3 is CATSGGGAYEQYF. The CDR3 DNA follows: TGTGCCACCAGTGGGGGGGGTGCCTACGAGCAGTACTTC.

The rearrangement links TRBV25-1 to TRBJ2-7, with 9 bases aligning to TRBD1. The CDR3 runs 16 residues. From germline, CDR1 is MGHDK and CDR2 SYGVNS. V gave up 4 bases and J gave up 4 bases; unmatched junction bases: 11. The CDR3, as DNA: TGTGCCAGCAGTGCTCTTCCGGGACAGGGACCTTACGAGCAGTACTTC. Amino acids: CASSALPGQGPYEQYF.

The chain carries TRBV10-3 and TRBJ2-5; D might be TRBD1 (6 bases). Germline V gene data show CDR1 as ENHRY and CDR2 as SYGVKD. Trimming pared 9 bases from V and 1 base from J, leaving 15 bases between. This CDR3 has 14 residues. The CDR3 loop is CAIRERGTQETQYF. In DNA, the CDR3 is TGTGCCATTCGGGAAAGGGGGACCCAAGAGACCCAGTACTTC.

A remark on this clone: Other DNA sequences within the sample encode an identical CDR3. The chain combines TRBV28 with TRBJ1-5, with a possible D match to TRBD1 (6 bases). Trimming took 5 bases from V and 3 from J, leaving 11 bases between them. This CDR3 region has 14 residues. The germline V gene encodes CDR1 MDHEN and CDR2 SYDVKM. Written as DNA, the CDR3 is TGTGCCAGCAGTCTAGGGGGTTCCAATCAGCCCCAGCATTTT. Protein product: CASSLGGSNQPQHF.

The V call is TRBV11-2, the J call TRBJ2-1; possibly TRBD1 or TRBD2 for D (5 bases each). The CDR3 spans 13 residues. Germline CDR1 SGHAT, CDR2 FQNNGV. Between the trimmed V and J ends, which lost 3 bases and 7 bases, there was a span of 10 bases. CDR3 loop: CASSFGTANEQFF. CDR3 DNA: TGTGCCAGCAGCTTTGGGACCGCAAATGAGCAGTTCTTC.

The CDR3 spells CASRRQGVRGEKLFF. CDR3 coding DNA: TGTGCCAGCAGACGACAGGGGGTCCGGGGTGAAAAACTGTTTTTT. V is TRBV2 and J is TRBJ1-4; 9 bases match TRBD1. Trimming took 6 bases from V and 7 from J; bases not matched to a gene: 9. The CDR3 is 15 residues long. CDR1 and CDR2 from the germline V gene are SNHLY and FYNNEI.